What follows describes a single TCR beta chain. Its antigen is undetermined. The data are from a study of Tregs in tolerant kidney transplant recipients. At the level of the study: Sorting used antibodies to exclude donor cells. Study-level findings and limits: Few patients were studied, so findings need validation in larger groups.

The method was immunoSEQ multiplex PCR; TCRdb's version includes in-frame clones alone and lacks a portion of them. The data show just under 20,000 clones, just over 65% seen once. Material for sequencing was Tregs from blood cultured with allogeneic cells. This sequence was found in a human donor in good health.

CDR3 sequence: CASSVTGTSDEQFF. DNA of the CDR3: TGTGCCAGCAGCGTCACCGGGACTAGCGATGAGCAGTTCTTC. The chain is built from TRBV9 and TRBJ2-1; 10 bases fit TRBD2. Germline V CDR1 and CDR2: SGDLS, YYNGEE. This CDR3 is 14 amino acids long. Trimming removed 2 bases from V and 8 bases from J; junction bases left unmatched: 4.